Listed below are T cell receptor beta chains from one sample, sequenced in a study of cytomegalovirus exposure and HLA in healthy donors. The assay was immunoSEQ multiplex PCR, and TCRdb's table has in-frame clones only and misses some. The data hold roughly 330,000 clones, with roughly 87% observed a single time. The specimen sequenced was PBMCs. Source of these receptors: a woman aged 25 to 39 in good health and CMV-seropositive. The CDR3 runs from the conserved cysteine through the conserved F or W.

J,V,CDR3
TRBJ2-7,TRBV7-8,CASSLDTLYEQYF
TRBJ1-5,TRBV28,CASSLSISNQPQHF
TRBJ1-5,TRBV15,CATSRNSNQPQHF
TRBJ1-4,TRBV5-1,CASATLDTANEKLFF
TRBJ1-3,TRBV20-1,CGTYTGNTIYF
TRBJ2-7,TRBV4-3,CASSQEPSGGSLGEQYF
TRBJ2-7,TRBV4-2,CASSPRDSYEQYF
TRBJ1-6,TRBV6-5,CASSYGVSIYNSPLHF
TRBJ1-6,TRBV5-4,CASRLTAGFGDSYNSPLHF
TRBJ1-1,TRBV30,CAWSEAEAFF
TRBJ2-7,TRBV4-3,CASSPVHEQYF
TRBJ2-7,TRBV30,CAWSAGGQGGHEQYF
TRBJ1-2,TRBV5-4,CASSLGGNYGYTF
TRBJ1-1,TRBV4-3,CASTRGAEGGLNTEAFF
TRBJ2-1,TRBV6-5,CASSYRPDNEQFF
TRBJ2-5,TRBV5-1,CASSRDRQETQYF
TRBJ2-7,TRBV5-5,CASSFGSGEQYF
TRBJ2-2,TRBV4-2,CASSQDGGAGELFF
TRBJ2-5,TRBV25-1,CASSELAVQETQYF
TRBJ1-5,TRBV19,CASSLRQTNSNQPQHF
TRBJ2-2,TRBV19,CASSAVIAGELFF
TRBJ2-5,TRBV2,CASSLTSGGETQYF
TRBJ1-2,TRBV5-1,CASSLDKPRYGYTF
TRBJ1-5,TRBV30,CAWGQGARQPQHF
TRBJ2-3,TRBV27,CASSLDSWRLRTDTQYF